The clone carrying this TCR beta chain appeared many times. This CDR3 spans 17 amino acids. Losses at the gene ends were 9 bases for V and 2 bases for J; bases not matched to a gene: 14. Germline CDR1 is MNHNS and CDR2 is SASEGT. This record belongs to a study of T cells in Graves' hyperthyroidism and ophthalmopathy. Background on the study: Before treatment of any kind, peripheral blood was taken at initial diagnosis.

Hyperthyroidism in the patients, aged 18 to 65, was newly diagnosed and under 2 months in duration. Diagnosing involved the use of clinical symptoms, serum thyroxine and TRAb, thyroid ultrasound and orbital computed tomography. The blood sample dates from first hyperthyroidism diagnosis, preceding any ophthalmopathy symptoms. There were TCR beta CDR3 regions amplified from RNA transcripts. An initial round of RT-PCR targeting the TCR CDR3 relied on the HTBI primer set. Each CDR3 protein gets one entry after TCRdb re-called the multiplex PCR reads with MiXCR. The sample shows almost 600,000 distinct CDR3 sequences, about 15% of them seen only once.

The specimen sequenced was blood. This sequence was found in a woman aged 25 to 45 with Graves' hyperthyroidism that later progressed to Graves' ophthalmopathy. This sequence joins TRBV6-1 and TRBJ2-7, with 12 bases matching TRBD2. CDR3 coding DNA: TGTGCCAGGGACTTTACTCTAGCGGGAGGGTCAACCTACGAGCAGTACTTC. It encodes CARDFTLAGGSTYEQYF.